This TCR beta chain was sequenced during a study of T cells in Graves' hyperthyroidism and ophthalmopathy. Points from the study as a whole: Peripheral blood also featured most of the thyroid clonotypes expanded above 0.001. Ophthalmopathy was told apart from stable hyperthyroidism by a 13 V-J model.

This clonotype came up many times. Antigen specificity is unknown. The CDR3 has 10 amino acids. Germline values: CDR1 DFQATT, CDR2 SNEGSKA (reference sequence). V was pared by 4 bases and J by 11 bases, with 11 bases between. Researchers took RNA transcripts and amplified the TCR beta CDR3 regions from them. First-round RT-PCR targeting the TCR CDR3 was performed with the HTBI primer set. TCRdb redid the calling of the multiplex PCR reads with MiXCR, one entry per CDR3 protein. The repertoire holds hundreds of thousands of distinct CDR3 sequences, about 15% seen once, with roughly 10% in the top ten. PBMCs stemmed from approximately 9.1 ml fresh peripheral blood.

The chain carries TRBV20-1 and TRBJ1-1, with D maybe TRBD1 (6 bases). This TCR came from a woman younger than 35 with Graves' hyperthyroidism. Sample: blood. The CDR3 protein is CSATQGHAFF. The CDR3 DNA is TGCAGTGCTACCCAGGGGCACGCTTTCTTT.